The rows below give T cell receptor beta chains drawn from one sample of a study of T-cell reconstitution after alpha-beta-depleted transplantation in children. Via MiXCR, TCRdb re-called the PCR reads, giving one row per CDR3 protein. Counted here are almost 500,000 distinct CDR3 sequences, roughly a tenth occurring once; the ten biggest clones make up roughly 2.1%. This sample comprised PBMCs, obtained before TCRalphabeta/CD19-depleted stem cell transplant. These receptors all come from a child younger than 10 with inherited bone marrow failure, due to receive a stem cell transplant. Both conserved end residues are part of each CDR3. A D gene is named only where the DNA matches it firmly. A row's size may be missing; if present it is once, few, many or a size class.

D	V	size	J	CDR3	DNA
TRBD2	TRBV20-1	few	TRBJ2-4	CSARDGAGASRLAKNIQYF	TGCAGTGCTAGAGATGGGGCGGGAGCATCCCGCTTAGCCAAAAACATTCAGTACTTC
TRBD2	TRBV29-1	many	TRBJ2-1	CSVVRLANNEQFF	TGCAGCGTTGTTCGACTAGCGAACAATGAGCAGTTCTTC
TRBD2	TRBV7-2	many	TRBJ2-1	CASSFTSGSIYEQFF	TGTGCCAGCAGCTTCACTAGCGGGAGTATATATGAGCAGTTCTTC
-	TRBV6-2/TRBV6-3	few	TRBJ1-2	CASRGLGYTF	TGTGCCAGCAGAGGTCTGGGCTACACCTTC
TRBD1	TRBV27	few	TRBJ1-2	CASSPPPGNRGRFYGYTF	TGTGCCAGCAGTCCGCCGCCCGGGAACAGGGGGCGATTCTATGGCTACACCTTC
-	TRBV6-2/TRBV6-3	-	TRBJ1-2	CASSYSLQYDGYTF	TGTGCCAGCAGTTACTCATTACAGTACGATGGCTACACCTTC
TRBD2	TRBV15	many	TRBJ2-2	CATSTGLAGGPRTGELFF	TGTGCCACCAGCACGGGACTAGCGGGAGGGCCGCGGACCGGGGAGCTGTTTTTT
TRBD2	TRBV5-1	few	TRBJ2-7	CASWGTSGRHVEQYF	TGCGCCAGCTGGGGGACTAGCGGGAGGCATGTGGAGCAGTACTTC
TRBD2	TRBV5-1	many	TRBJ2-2	CASSLAASGGDTGELFF	TGCGCCAGCAGCTTGGCCGCTAGCGGGGGAGACACCGGGGAGCTGTTTTTT
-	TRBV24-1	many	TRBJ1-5	CATSDSARVGQPQHF	TGTGCCACCAGTGATTCGGCAAGGGTTGGTCAGCCCCAGCATTTT
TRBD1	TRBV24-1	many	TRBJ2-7	CATSDGPGQGSDEQYF	TGTGCCACCAGTGATGGCCCGGGACAGGGGTCGGACGAGCAGTACTTC
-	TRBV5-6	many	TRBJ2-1	CASPPPGLFYNEQFF	TGTGCCAGTCCCCCCCCGGGACTGTTCTACAATGAGCAGTTCTTC
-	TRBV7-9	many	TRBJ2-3	CASSLLGMAQDTQYF	TGTGCCAGCAGCTTATTAGGGATGGCGCAGGATACGCAGTATTTT
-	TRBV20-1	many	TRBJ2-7	CSARAAGRGAYEQYF	TGCAGTGCTAGAGCCGCCGGGAGAGGAGCCTACGAGCAGTACTTC
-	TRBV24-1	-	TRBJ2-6	CATSEGNMVKFGANVLTF	TGTGCCACCAGTGAAGGGAACATGGTTAAATTTGGGGCCAACGTCCTGACTTTC
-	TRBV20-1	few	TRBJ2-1	CSAHPSGTNSYNEQFF	TGCAGTGCACACCCATCCGGGACGAACTCCTACAATGAGCAGTTCTTC
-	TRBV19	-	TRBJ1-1	CASGWQYGTEAFF	TGTGCCAGTGGGTGGCAGTACGGCACTGAAGCTTTCTTT
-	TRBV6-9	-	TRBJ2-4	CASSYSTHRVRKAKNIQYF	TGTGCCAGCAGTTATAGTACCCATCGGGTCCGCAAGGCCAAAAACATTCAGTACTTC
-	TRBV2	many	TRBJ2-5	CASSEQPQETQYF	TGTGCCAGCAGTGAACAGCCCCAAGAGACCCAGTACTTC
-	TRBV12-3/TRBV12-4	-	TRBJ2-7	CASSSVGREQYF	TGTGCCAGCAGTTCGGTCGGTCGGGAGCAGTACTTC
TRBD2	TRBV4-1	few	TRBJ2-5	CASSQEWREEETQYF	TGCGCCAGCAGCCAAGAATGGCGGGAGGAGGAGACCCAGTACTTC
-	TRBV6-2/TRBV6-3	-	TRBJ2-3	CASRTSGFDTDTQYF	TGTGCCAGCAGGACCAGCGGGTTTGACACAGATACGCAGTATTTT
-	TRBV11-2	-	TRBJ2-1	CASSLVVPYNEQFF	TGTGCCAGCAGCTTAGTAGTCCCCTACAATGAGCAGTTCTTC
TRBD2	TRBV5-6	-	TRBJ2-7	CAMGPGLAINEQYF	TGTGCCATGGGCCCGGGACTAGCGATCAACGAGCAGTACTTC
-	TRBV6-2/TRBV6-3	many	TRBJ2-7	CASSRYLGGPYEQYF	TGTGCCAGCAGTCGATACCTTGGCGGTCCCTACGAGCAGTACTTC
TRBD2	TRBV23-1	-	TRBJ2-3	CASSTSGRATDTQYF	TGCGCCAGCAGCACTAGCGGGAGGGCGACAGATACGCAGTATTTT
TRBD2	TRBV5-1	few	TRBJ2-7	CASSLIPGTISEQYF	TGCGCCAGCAGCTTGATCCCCGGGACTATAAGCGAGCAGTACTTC
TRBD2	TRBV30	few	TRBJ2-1	CARTSGRDEQFF	TGTGCCCGGACTAGCGGGAGGGATGAGCAGTTCTTC
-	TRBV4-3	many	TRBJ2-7	CASSQGGPSYEQYF	TGCGCCAGCAGCCAAGGCGGCCCGTCCTACGAGCAGTACTTC
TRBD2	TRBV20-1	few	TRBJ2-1	CSASRLAGGPGEQFF	TGCAGTGCTAGTAGACTAGCGGGAGGGCCCGGTGAGCAGTTCTTC
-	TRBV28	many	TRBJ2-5	CASSPLAREVEETQYF	TGTGCCAGTAGTCCGTTGGCCAGGGAGGTCGAAGAGACCCAGTACTTC
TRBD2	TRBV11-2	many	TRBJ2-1	CASSSVPGLAGAVYEQFF	TGTGCCAGCAGCTCAGTCCCGGGACTAGCGGGAGCGGTATATGAGCAGTTCTTC
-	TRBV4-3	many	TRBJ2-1	CASSQDSSMAGDNEQFF	TGCGCCAGCAGCCAAGATAGTAGTATGGCAGGTGACAATGAGCAGTTCTTC
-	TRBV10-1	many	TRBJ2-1	CASSEGRDYNEQFF	TGCGCCAGCAGTGAGGGACGGGATTACAATGAGCAGTTCTTC
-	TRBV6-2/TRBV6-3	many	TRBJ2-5	CASSYRIIQETQYF	TGTGCCAGCAGTTACCGCATTATCCAAGAGACCCAGTACTTC
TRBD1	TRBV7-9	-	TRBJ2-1	CASSPLVGQGAPRAHNEQFF	TGTGCCAGCAGCCCTCTTGTGGGACAGGGTGCTCCGCGGGCACACAATGAGCAGTTCTTC
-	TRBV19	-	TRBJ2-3	CASSIGGRRGSDTQYF	TGTGCCAGTAGTATCGGGGGACGGAGAGGCTCAGATACGCAGTATTTT